The clone carrying this T cell receptor beta chain has only one observation. This specimen comes from a study of T cell changes during pregnancy in multiple sclerosis. The table came from immunoSEQ multiplex PCR; TCRdb's copy has only in-frame clones and leaves some out. The repertoire holds about 44,000 clones, with 80% to 90% as singletons. Germline CDR1 and CDR2: MNHNY and SVGAGI (reference sequence). The trim removed 7 bases at V and 2 bases at J, leaving 11 bases unmatched. This CDR3 is built from 15 residues. V is TRBV6-6 and J is TRBJ2-7; 7 bases match TRBD1. This sequence was found in a female donor with multiple sclerosis, enrolled in a pregnancy study. The material sequenced was CD4+ T cells from peripheral blood mononuclear cells, taken after pregnancy. CDR3 nucleotide sequence: TGTGCCAGCACCTTAAACGGACAGGAGCCCTACGAGCAGTACTTC. Its protein is CASTLNGQEPYEQYF.